Shown below are 8 T cell receptor beta chains from a single sample sequenced in a study of T cells after yellow fever vaccination. MiXCR, applied by TCRdb to the 5' RACE reads, yields one record per CDR3 protein. The sample records around 310,000 distinct CDR3 sequences, 3.5% to 4.5% being singletons. The sequencing here drew on PBMCs, taken 15 days after the yellow fever booster vaccination. The receptors were sampled from a man younger than 30 who received the YFV17D yellow fever vaccine.

The genes are TRBV19 and TRBJ1-5; D is unclear. Germline V gene data show CDR1 as LNHDA and CDR2 as SQIVND (reference sequence). This CDR3 comprises 15 residues. Trimming left V 7 bases short and J 1 base short, with 14 bases between. CDR3 region: CASTSGAVSNQPQHF. CDR3 sequence (DNA): TGTGCCAGTACATCGGGCGCCGTCAGCAATCAGCCCCAGCATTTT.

The chain is built from TRBV5-1 and TRBJ1-1; TRBD1 is a possible D gene (6 bases). The V gene lost 2 bases and the J gene lost 0 bases, with 11 bases spanning the gap. The CDR3 loop spans 15 amino acids. The germline gives CDR1 SGHRS, CDR2 YFSETQ. CDR3: CASSLIGTLNTEAFF. Here the CDR3 DNA reads TGCGCCAGCAGCTTAATCGGGACATTGAACACTGAAGCTTTCTTT. Full variable domain (rest looked up from reference TRBV5-1 and TRBJ1-1): KAGVTQTPRYLIKTRGQQVTLSCSPISGHRSVSWYQQTPGQGLQFLFEYFSETQRNKGNFPGRFSGRQFSNSRSEMNVSTLELGDSALYLCASSLIGTLNTEAFFGQGTRLTVV.

This clonotype appeared a few times. This chain uses TRBV4-3 with TRBJ2-3; D perhaps matches TRBD1 (6 bases). This CDR3 is built from 15 residues. V was pared by 3 bases and J by 0 bases, with 10 bases between. The germline V gene has CDR1 LGHNA and CDR2 YSLEER. For the CDR3, the DNA is TGCGCCAGCAGCCACAGGGACATGAGCACAGATACGCAGTATTTT. Its translation: CASSHRDMSTDTQYF.

This clonotype was detected ten times or more. This chain uses TRBV5-5 with TRBJ2-1; D is possibly TRBD1 (5 bases). The germline gives CDR1 SGHKS, CDR2 YYEKEE (reference sequence). The CDR3 contains 13 residues. Between the trimmed V and J ends, which lost 4 bases and 10 bases, there was a span of 15 bases. CDR3 loop: CASSPLAAGEQFF. In DNA form, the CDR3 reads TGTGCCAGCAGCCCATTGGCTGCAGGGGAGCAGTTCTTC.

The chain is built from TRBV3-1 and TRBJ2-1; 9 bases are shared with TRBD2. CDR3 length: 14 amino acids. The germline gives CDR1 LGHDT, CDR2 YNNKEL (reference sequence). V dropped 6 bases and J dropped 14; count of bases not matched to a gene: 14. The DNA for the CDR3 is TGTGCCAGCAGTCCAACGGCGGGGGGGAGAGAGGAGTTCTTC. Translation: CASSPTAGGREEFF.

The chain has TRBV7-2 and TRBJ1-2; TRBD1 matches at 10 bases. After removal of 5 bases from V and 7 bases from J, the junction contained 10 bases not matched to a gene. This CDR3 is 15 amino acids long. The germline V gene has CDR1 SGHTA and CDR2 FQGNSA. CDR3 loop: CASSTDRGLWGGYTF. CDR3 in DNA: TGTGCCAGCAGCACAGACAGGGGGCTTTGGGGTGGCTACACCTTC.

This clonotype was recorded many times. The CDR3 loop is CASSLTGTHEQYF. The CDR3 bases are TGTGCCAGCAGCTTGACGGGAACCCACGAGCAGTACTTC. This chain connects TRBV7-9 to TRBJ2-7; D might be TRBD2 (5 bases). Germline values: CDR1 SEHNR, CDR2 FQNEAQ (reference sequence). The CDR3 sequence is 13 residues long. V dropped 3 bases and J dropped 5 bases, with 11 bases sitting between them.

This clonotype was counted ten times or more. The chain combines TRBV4-3 with TRBJ2-3, with D perhaps assigned TRBD1 or TRBD2 (5 bases each). Germline V CDR1 and CDR2: LGHNA, YSLEER. The CDR3 loop spans 13 amino acids. Trimming took off 3 bases at V and 3 bases at J, with 7 bases between the two ends. The CDR3 nucleotides are TGCGCCAGCAGCCAGGGGGTTACAGATACGCAGTATTTT. Its protein is CASSQGVTDTQYF.